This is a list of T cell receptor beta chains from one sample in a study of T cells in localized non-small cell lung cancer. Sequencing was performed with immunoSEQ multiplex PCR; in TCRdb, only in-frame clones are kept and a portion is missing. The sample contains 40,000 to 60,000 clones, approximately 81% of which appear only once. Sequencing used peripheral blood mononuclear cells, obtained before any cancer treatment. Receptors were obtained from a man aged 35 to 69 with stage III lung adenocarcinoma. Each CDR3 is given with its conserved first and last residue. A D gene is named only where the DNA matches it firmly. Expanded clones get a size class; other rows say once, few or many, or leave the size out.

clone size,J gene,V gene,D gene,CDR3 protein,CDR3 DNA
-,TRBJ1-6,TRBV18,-,CASSWDFNSPLHF,TGTGCCAGCTCCTGGGACTTTAATTCACCCCTCCACTTT
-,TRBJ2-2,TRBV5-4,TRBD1,CASSLGQGAIIGELFF,TGTGCCAGCAGCCTGGGACAGGGGGCAATCATCGGGGAGCTGTTTTTT
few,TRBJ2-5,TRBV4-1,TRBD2,CASSQPTSGLQETQYF,TGCGCCAGCAGCCAACCGACTAGCGGGTTACAAGAGACCCAGTACTTC
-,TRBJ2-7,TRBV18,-,CASSPPTAKTRYEQYF,TGTGCCAGCTCACCACCTACGGCTAAAACTCGCTACGAGCAGTACTTC
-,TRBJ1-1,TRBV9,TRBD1,CASTKGQVNTEAFF,TGTGCCAGCACGAAAGGACAGGTGAACACTGAAGCTTTCTTT
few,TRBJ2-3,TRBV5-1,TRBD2,CASSLGLAGDTDTQYF,TGCGCCAGCAGCCTGGGACTAGCGGGGGACACAGATACGCAGTATTTT
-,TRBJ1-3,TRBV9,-,CASSVAAVGRYGNTIYF,TGTGCCAGCAGCGTAGCCGCCGTCGGGAGATACGGAAACACCATATATTTT
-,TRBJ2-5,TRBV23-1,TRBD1,CASSRKAPGTEETQYF,TGCGCCAGCAGTCGAAAAGCTCCTGGGACAGAGGAGACCCAGTACTTC
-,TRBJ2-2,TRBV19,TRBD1,CASSIWGQGNTGELFF,TGTGCCAGTAGTATCTGGGGACAGGGGAACACCGGGGAGCTGTTTTTT
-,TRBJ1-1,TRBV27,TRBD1,CASSNRDSRKAFF,TGTGCCAGCAGTAATCGGGACAGTAGAAAAGCTTTCTTT
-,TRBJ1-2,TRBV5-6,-,CASSSIVNYGYTF,TGTGCCAGCAGCTCTATTGTTAACTATGGCTACACCTTC
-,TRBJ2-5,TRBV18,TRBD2,CASSPQGLADSQETQYF,TGTGCCAGCTCACCACAGGGACTAGCGGACTCACAAGAGACCCAGTACTTC
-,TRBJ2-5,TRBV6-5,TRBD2,CASSYNSGGWGETQYF,TGTGCCAGCAGTTATAATAGCGGGGGCTGGGGAGAGACCCAGTACTTC
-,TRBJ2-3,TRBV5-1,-,CASSLGTAAFTDTQYF,TGCGCCAGCAGCTTGGGGACGGCCGCTTTCACAGATACGCAGTATTTT
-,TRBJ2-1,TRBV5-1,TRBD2,CASSQLAGVSYNEQFF,TGCGCCAGCAGTCAACTAGCGGGCGTCTCCTACAATGAGCAGTTCTTC
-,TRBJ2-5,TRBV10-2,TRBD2,CASSERFSGSETQYF,TGCGCCAGCAGTGAGCGGTTTAGCGGGTCTGAGACCCAGTACTTC
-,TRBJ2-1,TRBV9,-,CASSVDLPSYNEQFF,TGTGCCAGCAGCGTAGACCTTCCCTCCTACAATGAGCAGTTCTTC
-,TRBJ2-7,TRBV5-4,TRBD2,CASSWTSGFSYEQYF,TGTGCCAGCAGCTGGACTAGCGGATTTTCCTACGAGCAGTACTTC
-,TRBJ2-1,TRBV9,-,CASSPRSSRLLNEQFF,TGTGCCAGCAGCCCTAGGTCTAGCAGACTACTCAATGAGCAGTTCTTC
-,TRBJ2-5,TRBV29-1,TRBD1,CSVGTGAQETQYF,TGCAGCGTTGGGACAGGGGCGCAAGAGACCCAGTACTTC
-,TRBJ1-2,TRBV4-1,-,CASSQVHGDYGYTF,TGCGCCAGCAGCCAAGTACATGGGGACTATGGCTACACCTTC
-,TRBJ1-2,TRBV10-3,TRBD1,CAHQSSRTGGVNGYTF,TGTGCCCATCAATCTTCTAGGACAGGGGGCGTAAATGGCTACACCTTC
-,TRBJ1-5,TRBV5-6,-,CASSLGGLQPQHF,TGTGCCAGCAGCTTGGGGGGGTTACAGCCCCAGCATTTT
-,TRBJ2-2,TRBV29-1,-,CSVEGPLGSTNTGELFF,TGCAGCGTTGAAGGTCCTTTGGGCAGTACGAACACCGGGGAGCTGTTTTTT
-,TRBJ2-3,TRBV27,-,CASSGQLLWTDTQYF,TGTGCCAGCAGTGGTCAACTACTCTGGACGGATACGCAGTATTTT
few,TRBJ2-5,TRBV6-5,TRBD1,CASRRDSQETQYF,TGTGCCAGCAGAAGGGACAGCCAAGAGACCCAGTACTTC
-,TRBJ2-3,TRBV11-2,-,CASSQKGVLDTQYF,TGTGCCAGCAGCCAAAAGGGGGTCTTAGATACGCAGTATTTT
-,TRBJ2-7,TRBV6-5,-,CASSRAGSSYEQYF,TGTGCCAGCAGCCGAGCGGGTAGCTCCTACGAGCAGTACTTC
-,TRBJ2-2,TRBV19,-,CASSPSGVTGELFF,TGTGCCAGTAGCCCTAGTGGGGTCACCGGGGAGCTGTTTTTT
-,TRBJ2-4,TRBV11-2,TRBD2,CASSEGLRNIQYF,TGTGCCAGCAGCGAGGGACTACGGAACATTCAGTACTTC
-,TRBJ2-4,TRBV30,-,CAWRVAKNIQYF,TGTGCCTGGAGGGTAGCCAAAAACATTCAGTACTTC
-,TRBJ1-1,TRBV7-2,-,CASSLGRVHTEAFF,TGTGCCAGCAGCTTAGGCAGGGTTCACACTGAAGCTTTCTTT
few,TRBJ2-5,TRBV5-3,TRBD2,CASSQERGGQETQYF,TGTGCCAGCAGCCAAGAGCGGGGGGGCCAAGAGACCCAGTACTTC
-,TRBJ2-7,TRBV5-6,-,CASSLARYEQYF,TGTGCCAGCAGCTTGGCCCGCTACGAGCAGTACTTC
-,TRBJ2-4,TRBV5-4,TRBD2,CASSLESGGAKNIQYF,TGTGCCAGCAGCTTGGAGAGCGGGGGGGCCAAAAACATTCAGTACTTC
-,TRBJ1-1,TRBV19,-,CASSIARGKYTEAFF,TGTGCCAGTAGTATAGCGCGGGGGAAATACACTGAAGCTTTCTTT
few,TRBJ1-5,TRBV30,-,CAWSALPQSGQPQHF,TGTGCCTGGAGCGCCCTTCCACAGTCCGGGCAGCCCCAGCATTTT
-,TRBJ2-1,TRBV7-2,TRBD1,CASSSGRTGHNEQFF,TGTGCCAGCAGCTCTGGGAGGACAGGGCACAATGAGCAGTTCTTC
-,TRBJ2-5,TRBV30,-,CAWSVLSLGGLRETQYF,TGTGCCTGGAGTGTACTTAGCCTCGGGGGGCTAAGAGAGACCCAGTACTTC
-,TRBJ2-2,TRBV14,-,CASSGTRELFF,TGTGCCAGCAGCGGAACTCGGGAGCTGTTTTTT
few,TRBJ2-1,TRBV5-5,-,CASSLAGDLLGNEQFF,TGTGCCAGCAGCTTGGCGGGCGATTTATTAGGGAATGAGCAGTTCTTC
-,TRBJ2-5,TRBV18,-,CASSPPSTQETQYF,TGTGCCAGCTCACCACCGTCCACCCAAGAGACCCAGTACTTC
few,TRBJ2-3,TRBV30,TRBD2,CAWTRGLASRGDTQYF,TGTGCCTGGACTCGGGGACTAGCCTCCAGAGGAGATACGCAGTATTTT
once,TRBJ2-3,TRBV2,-,CASRDHPGSSTDTQYF,TGTGCCAGCAGGGACCATCCGGGGTCTAGCACAGATACGCAGTATTTT
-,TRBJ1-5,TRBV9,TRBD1,CASSAGTGALNQPQHF,TGTGCCAGCAGCGCCGGGACAGGGGCCCTCAATCAGCCCCAGCATTTT
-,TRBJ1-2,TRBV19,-,CASSSFPGTSYGYTF,TGTGCCAGTAGCTCTTTCCCCGGGACCTCCTATGGCTACACCTTC
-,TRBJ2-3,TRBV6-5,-,CASSYSFTHPDTQYF,TGTGCCAGCAGTTACTCGTTCACCCACCCAGATACGCAGTATTTT
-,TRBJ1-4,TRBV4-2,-,CASSQAAAGDLNEKLFF,TGTGCCAGCAGCCAAGCCGCGGCCGGGGATCTTAATGAAAAACTGTTTTTT
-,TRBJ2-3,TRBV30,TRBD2,CAWSGGLAGGLTDTQYF,TGTGCCTGGAGTGGAGGACTAGCGGGGGGGCTGACAGATACGCAGTATTTT
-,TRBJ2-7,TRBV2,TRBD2,CASKERGDEQYF,TGTGCCAGCAAGGAGCGGGGGGACGAGCAGTACTTC
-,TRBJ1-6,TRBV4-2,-,CASSQGILNSPLHF,TGTGCCAGCAGCCAGGGGATCCTTAATTCACCCCTCCACTTT
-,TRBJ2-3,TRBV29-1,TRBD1,CSGGDRLNTQYF,TGCAGCGGGGGGGACAGGCTCAATACGCAGTATTTT
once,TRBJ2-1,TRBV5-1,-,CASSLPGNEQFF,TGCGCCAGCAGCTTGCCAGGCAATGAGCAGTTCTTC